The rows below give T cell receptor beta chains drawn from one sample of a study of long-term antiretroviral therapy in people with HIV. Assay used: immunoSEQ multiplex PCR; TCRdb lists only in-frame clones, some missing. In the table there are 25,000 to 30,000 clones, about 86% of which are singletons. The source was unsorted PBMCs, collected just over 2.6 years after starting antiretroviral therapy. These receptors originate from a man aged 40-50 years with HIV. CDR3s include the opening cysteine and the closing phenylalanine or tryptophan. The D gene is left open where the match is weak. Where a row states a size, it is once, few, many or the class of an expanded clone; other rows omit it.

TGTGCCAGCACCTCCGGCCTGGGCCAGCAGCCCCAGCATTTT	CASTSGLGQQPQHF	TRBV2	NA	TRBJ1-5	NA	14
TGTGCCAGCAGCTTTAGCGGGGGGGTCGACGAGCAGTACTTC	CASSFSGGVDEQYF	TRBV7-2	NA	TRBJ2-7	TRBD2	14
TGTGCCAGCAGCTTGGAGGACAGGGATGAAGCTTTCTTT	CASSLEDRDEAFF	TRBV5-4	NA	TRBJ1-1	TRBD1	13
TGTGCCACCTCAGGGGGCCTTGCAGATACGCAGTATTTT	CATSGGLADTQYF	TRBV19	few	TRBJ2-3	TRBD1	13
TGTGCCAGCAGGATAACCGGGACTCCAAAGTTCTCTGGAAACACCATATATTTT	CASRITGTPKFSGNTIYF	TRBV28	NA	TRBJ1-3	NA	18
TGTGCCAGCAGCCCCGACAGGGCGAATGAAAAACTGTTTTTT	CASSPDRANEKLFF	TRBV11-1	NA	TRBJ1-4	TRBD1	14
TGCGCCAGCAGCCCCTTAGGTACCCGAGGAGGGGATACGCAGTATTTT	CASSPLGTRGGDTQYF	TRBV5-1	NA	TRBJ2-3	NA	16
TGTGCCAGCAGCTTGACAGCGGGCCGCTCCTACAATGAGCAGTTCTTC	CASSLTAGRSYNEQFF	TRBV5-4	NA	TRBJ2-1	NA	16
TGCGCCAGCTTCAAGGGCGGGTCCTCTGGGGCCAACGTCCTGACTTTC	CASFKGGSSGANVLTF	TRBV5-1	NA	TRBJ2-6	NA	16
TGTGCCAGCAGCTTACCTGGTCGGAGACCAGATACGCAGTATTTT	CASSLPGRRPDTQYF	TRBV7-2	once	TRBJ2-3	NA	15
TGCGCCAGCAGCCGACTTAGACAGGGGGATGAGACCCAGTACTTC	CASSRLRQGDETQYF	TRBV4-1	once	TRBJ2-5	TRBD1	15
TGTGCCAGCAGCCCGGACAGGGGGCTGGATGAGCAGTTCTTC	CASSPDRGLDEQFF	TRBV7-2	NA	TRBJ2-1	TRBD1	14
TGTGCCAGCAGTCTAAGCGGGATGAACACCGGGGAGCTGTTTTTT	CASSLSGMNTGELFF	TRBV28	NA	TRBJ2-2	TRBD2	15
TGCGCCAGCAGCATGGGGGGCCCAAATGAAAAACTGTTTTTT	CASSMGGPNEKLFF	TRBV5-1	NA	TRBJ1-4	NA	14
TGTGCCAGCAGTTATGGGACCCTTGGCTCCTACAATGAGCAGTTCTTC	CASSYGTLGSYNEQFF	TRBV6-6	once	TRBJ2-1	NA	16
TGTGCCAGCTCACCAGGGACAGGGGTTTTTGCCCAGTACTTC	CASSPGTGVFAQYF	TRBV18	NA	TRBJ2-5	TRBD1	14
TGTGCCAGCAGCTACCCGGGAAGGGGTAATGAAAAACTGTTTTTT	CASSYPGRGNEKLFF	TRBV6-5	NA	TRBJ1-4	NA	15
TGTGCCACCAGCAGTGACAGGGGGCGCGTCTATGGCTACACCTTC	CATSSDRGRVYGYTF	TRBV15	once	TRBJ1-2	TRBD1	15
TGTGCCAGCAGTTTAGCTGACGTAAACACCGGGGAGCTGTTTTTT	CASSLADVNTGELFF	TRBV7-8	few	TRBJ2-2	NA	15
TGTGCCATCAGACCGGGACAGGGGGCTATTGAGCAGTTCTTC	CAIRPGQGAIEQFF	TRBV10-3	once	TRBJ2-1	TRBD1	14
TGCAGCGTTGGGTTACTGGACAGGGGCCAGGGGGGCTACACCTTC	CSVGLLDRGQGGYTF	TRBV29-1	NA	TRBJ1-2	TRBD1	15
TGTGCCAGCAGTGAATCGGGTTTAGGGCCCCAGCATTTT	CASSESGLGPQHF	TRBV6-4	NA	TRBJ1-5	NA	13
TGTGCCAGCACCCAGGGACAAGAGACCCAGTACTTC	CASTQGQETQYF	TRBV5-6	once	TRBJ2-5	NA	12
TGTGCCAGCAGCCTTTATTTCAGCTACTCCTACAATGAGCAGTTCTTC	CASSLYFSYSYNEQFF	TRBV7-8	NA	TRBJ2-1	NA	16
TGTGCCAGCAGCTTGCCCGGGGCCAACGTCCTGACTTTC	CASSLPGANVLTF	TRBV7-6	NA	TRBJ2-6	NA	13
TGCGCCAGCAGCCAAGATCCGCTAGGCACAGATACGCAGTATTTT	CASSQDPLGTDTQYF	TRBV4-1	NA	TRBJ2-3	NA	15
TGTGCCAGCAGCTGGGGACCCATCACAGATACGCAGTATTTT	CASSWGPITDTQYF	TRBV11-3	NA	TRBJ2-3	NA	14
TGTGCCGGAGCGGCGAACTCCTACGAGCAGTACTTC	CAGAANSYEQYF	TRBV28	NA	TRBJ2-7	NA	12
TGTGCCAGCAGCCCTACAGGGGGCAATCAGCCCCAGCATTTT	CASSPTGGNQPQHF	TRBV6-6	few	TRBJ1-5	TRBD1	14